This is a list of T cell receptor beta chains from one sample in a study of regulatory T cells in long-lasting Graves disease. A single record per CDR3 protein comes from TCRdb applying MiXCR to the multiplex PCR reads. The sample yields 430,000 or so distinct CDR3 sequences, around a fifth seen once. The sample was peripheral blood mononuclear cells (PBMCs), taken when the disease was refractory, from a patient treated with antithyroid drugs. Every receptor here comes from a female donor with Graves disease. CDR3s include the opening cysteine and the closing phenylalanine or tryptophan. A D gene is named only where the DNA matches it firmly. The size field is filled for only some rows; it gives once, few, many or a size class.

>many|TRBD2|TRBV20-1|TRBJ2-5
CSARDWPGGPWAAQYF
TGCAGTGCTAGAGATTGGCCGGGAGGGCCGTGGGCGGCCCAGTACTTC
>many|TRBD1|TRBV28|TRBJ1-5
CASSLTDRAMRPQHF
TGTGCCAGCAGCCTCACGGACAGGGCGATGAGGCCCCAGCATTTT
>few|TRBD1|TRBV20-1|TRBJ2-7
CSALDRAQSYEQYF
TGCAGTGCTCTCGACAGGGCCCAGTCCTACGAGCAGTACTTC
>many|TRBD2|TRBV15|TRBJ2-7
CATSREGGQGLGEQYF
TGTGCCACCAGCAGAGAGGGAGGGCAGGGCCTGGGGGAGCAGTACTTC
>few|NA|TRBV12-3/TRBV12-4|TRBJ2-7
CASSKDRVYEQYF
TGTGCCAGCAGCAAAGACAGAGTCTACGAGCAGTACTTC
>few|NA|TRBV15|TRBJ2-2
CATSRVQPGELFF
TGTGCCACCAGCAGAGTCCAGCCCGGGGAGCTGTTTTTT
>many|TRBD2|TRBV6-1|TRBJ2-5
CASSTPRLAGGPRETQYF
TGTGCCAGCAGTACCCCAAGACTAGCGGGAGGGCCAAGGGAGACCCAGTACTTC
>NA|TRBD1|TRBV20-1|TRBJ1-5
CSASGQGVQPQHF
TGCAGTGCTTCGGGACAGGGGGTTCAGCCCCAGCATTTT
>few|TRBD1|TRBV9|TRBJ2-7
CASSAWTGEPYEQYF
TGTGCCAGCAGCGCTTGGACAGGGGAGCCCTACGAGCAGTACTTC
>many|NA|TRBV5-1|TRBJ1-2
CASSLGQTFDGYTF
TGCGCCAGCAGCTTGGGACAGACGTTCGATGGCTACACCTTC
>NA|NA|TRBV29-1|TRBJ2-7
CSVEPRKEGEQYF
TGCAGCGTTGAACCCAGGAAAGAGGGCGAGCAGTACTTC
>NA|NA|TRBV27|TRBJ2-6
CASSATGTGANVLTF
TGTGCCAGCAGTGCCACAGGGACCGGGGCCAACGTCCTGACTTTC
>many|NA|TRBV28|TRBJ2-2
CASSFQGTTGELFF
TGTGCCAGCAGTTTCCAAGGGACGACCGGGGAGCTGTTTTTT
>many|TRBD1|TRBV29-1|TRBJ2-7
CSAGTGVGEQYF
TGCAGCGCCGGGACAGGGGTTGGGGAGCAGTACTTC
>NA|TRBD1|TRBV6-1|TRBJ2-1
CASRTGGYNEQFF
TGTGCCAGCAGGACAGGGGGCTACAATGAGCAGTTCTTC
>NA|TRBD2|TRBV20-1|TRBJ2-7
CSARLAGGHYEQYF
TGCAGTGCTAGATTAGCGGGAGGGCACTACGAGCAGTACTTC
>many|NA|TRBV11-2|TRBJ2-7
CASSLTQGSNYEQYF
TGTGCCAGCAGCTTAACGCAGGGAAGCAACTACGAGCAGTACTTC
>many|NA|TRBV20-1|TRBJ2-5
CSARDGGEGLETQYF
TGCAGTGCTAGAGATGGAGGAGAGGGGTTGGAGACCCAGTACTTC
>NA|NA|TRBV15|TRBJ2-1
CATSRRGTYNEQFF
TGTGCCACCAGCAGGAGGGGTACTTACAATGAGCAGTTCTTC
>NA|TRBD1|TRBV20-1|TRBJ2-7
CSARDLVGGHEQYF
TGCAGTGCTAGAGATCTTGTAGGGGGCCACGAGCAGTACTTC
>NA|TRBD2|TRBV18|TRBJ2-5
CASSPVAGAQETQYF
TGTGCCAGCTCACCGGTAGCGGGAGCGCAAGAGACCCAGTACTTC
>NA|TRBD2|TRBV19|TRBJ2-7
CASSSRDSGPSYEQYF
TGTGCCAGTAGTAGTCGGGATAGCGGGCCTTCCTACGAGCAGTACTTC
>many|TRBD2|TRBV28|TRBJ2-5
CASSRLAGERETQYF
TGTGCCAGCAGTAGGCTAGCGGGAGAAAGAGAGACCCAGTACTTC
>NA|NA|TRBV6-9|TRBJ2-7
CASSLGQYF
TGTGCCAGCAGTTTAGGGCAGTACTTC
>many|NA|TRBV6-5|TRBJ2-5
CASSYSWASGGKETQYF
TGTGCCAGCAGTTACTCTTGGGCAAGTGGGGGCAAAGAGACCCAGTACTTC
>NA|TRBD1|TRBV19|TRBJ2-2
CASTIGTGATGELFF
TGTGCCAGTACTATAGGGACAGGGGCGACCGGGGAGCTGTTTTTT
>many|TRBD2|TRBV6-5|TRBJ2-5
CASSLTGTIQETQYF
TGTGCCAGCAGTTTGACCGGGACTATACAAGAGACCCAGTACTTC
>few|NA|TRBV6-1|TRBJ2-7
CASSEEQGATYEQYF
TGTGCCAGCAGTGAAGAACAGGGCGCTACCTACGAGCAGTACTTC
>many|NA|TRBV11-2|TRBJ1-2
CASSLAVDGYTF
TGTGCCAGCAGCTTAGCTGTGGATGGCTACACCTTC
>NA|NA|TRBV27|TRBJ2-2
CASSFLWTSNTGELFF
TGTGCCAGCAGTTTTCTCTGGACCTCGAACACCGGGGAGCTGTTTTTT
>NA|NA|TRBV30|TRBJ2-6
CAWGGALSGANVLTF
TGTGCCTGGGGCGGGGCCCTCTCTGGGGCCAACGTCCTGACTTTC
>few|TRBD2|TRBV5-8|TRBJ2-5
CASSSRSGGETQYF
TGTGCCAGCAGCTCCCGGAGCGGGGGGGAGACCCAGTACTTC
>many|NA|TRBV27|TRBJ2-7
CASSRTPGLEDSYEQYF
TGTGCCAGCAGTCGAACACCGGGACTTGAAGATTCCTACGAGCAGTACTTC
>NA|TRBD1|TRBV14|TRBJ1-1
CASSRRQGYVAFF
TGTGCCAGCAGCCGCCGACAGGGATACGTAGCTTTCTTT
>many|TRBD1|TRBV12-3/TRBV12-4|TRBJ1-2
CASGTGLDYGYTF
TGTGCCAGCGGGACAGGGCTTGACTATGGCTACACCTTC
>few|TRBD2|TRBV12-3/TRBV12-4|TRBJ2-1
CASSSRVAGEGVRNEQFF
TGTGCCAGCAGCTCCAGGGTAGCGGGAGAGGGGGTACGTAATGAGCAGTTCTTC
>few|TRBD2|TRBV7-9|TRBJ2-7
CASREGLEQYF
TGTGCCAGCCGGGAGGGGCTCGAGCAGTACTTC
>many|NA|TRBV29-1|TRBJ2-2
CSVVVGGNTGELFF
TGCAGCGTTGTGGTTGGGGGTAACACCGGGGAGCTGTTTTTT
>NA|NA|TRBV10-3|TRBJ1-1
CAISKGLVNTEAFF
TGTGCCATCAGCAAAGGGTTGGTGAACACTGAAGCTTTCTTT
>NA|NA|TRBV3-1|TRBJ1-1
CASSQGGSGAEAFF
TGTGCCAGCAGCCAAGGGGGGTCTGGCGCTGAAGCTTTCTTT
>few|TRBD2|TRBV20-1|TRBJ2-5
CSAARLAGGRGQETQYF
TGCAGTGCTGCCCGACTAGCGGGAGGGCGGGGTCAAGAGACCCAGTACTTC
>few|NA|TRBV6-1|TRBJ2-1
CASSDQEINEQFF
TGTGCCAGCAGTGATCAGGAGATCAATGAGCAGTTCTTC
>NA|TRBD2|TRBV2|TRBJ2-3
CASRVLAPSTDTQYF
TGTGCCAGCAGGGTACTAGCGCCAAGCACAGATACGCAGTATTTT
>NA|NA|TRBV9|TRBJ2-7
CASSVVGVGEQYF
TGTGCCAGCAGCGTCGTCGGGGTGGGGGAGCAGTACTTC
>NA|NA|TRBV30|TRBJ1-1
CAWRENGWNTEAFF
TGTGCCTGGAGGGAAAATGGTTGGAACACTGAAGCTTTCTTT
>NA|NA|TRBV7-9|TRBJ2-1
CASSPRDSANEQFF
TGTGCCAGCAGCCCCCGGGACTCCGCCAATGAGCAGTTCTTC
>NA|TRBD1|TRBV29-1|TRBJ2-7
CSIPGGVGYEQYF
TGCAGCATCCCAGGGGGCGTTGGGTACGAGCAGTACTTC
>many|NA|TRBV12-3/TRBV12-4|TRBJ2-5
CASTGSGGETQYF
TGTGCCAGCACTGGATCGGGCGGAGAGACCCAGTACTTC